One sample yielded the 12 T cell receptor beta chains listed below, sequenced in a study of technical replicates of blood from a few donors. The data were produced by immunoSEQ multiplex PCR, yet TCRdb's version contains in-frame clones alone and is incomplete. The sample carries tens of thousands of clones, about 95% recorded once. Sequencing input: T cells isolated from PBMCs. All receptors derive from a human donor in good health.

The V and J genes are TRBV2 and TRBJ1-3; no clear D gene. Germline CDR1 reads SNHLY; CDR2 reads FYNNEI. The ends were cut back, 6 bases at V and 6 bases at J, with 9 bases in the middle. The CDR3 spans 12 residues. The CDR3 sequence: CASRPSLNTIYF. The CDR3 nucleotides read TGTGCCAGCAGACCAAGCTTAAACACCATATATTTT.

The chain uses TRBV29-1 and TRBJ1-2; 9 bases map to TRBD1. The germline CDR1 and CDR2 sequences are SQVTM and ANQGSEA. The junction had 2 bases not matched to a gene; V was cut back by 7 bases and J by 2 bases. The CDR3 has 12 residues. CDR3 in DNA: TGCAGCGCCGGACAGGGGAACTATGGCTACACCTTC. Its translation: CSAGQGNYGYTF.

The genes are TRBV30 and TRBJ1-2; tentatively, D is TRBD1 (6 bases). The CDR3 sequence is 13 residues long. V was shortened by 8 bases and J by 1 base, with 14 bases between the two germline ends. CDR1 and CDR2 (germline): GTSNPN, SVGIG (reference sequence). The CDR3 loop reads CAAAEGVNYGYTF. The CDR3 DNA reads as TGTGCCGCTGCCGAGGGGGTTAACTATGGCTACACCTTC.

The chain links TRBV29-1 to TRBJ1-1; D is ambiguous. V shed 0 bases and J shed 6 bases, with 11 bases lying between them. The CDR3 covers 13 residues. CDR1 and CDR2 (germline): SQVTM, ANQGSEA. The CDR3 sequence: CSVEDASYPEAFF. For the CDR3, the DNA is TGCAGCGTTGAAGATGCGTCGTACCCTGAAGCTTTCTTT. Full variable domain (outside the CDR3, taken from reference TRBV29-1 and TRBJ1-1): SAVISQKPSRDICQRGTSLTIQCQVDSQVTMMFWYRQQPGQSLTLIATANQGSEATYESGFVIDKFPISRPNLTFSTLTVSNMSPEDSSIYLCSVEDASYPEAFFGQGTRLTVV.

The genes are TRBV30 and TRBJ2-3; TRBD2 is a possible D gene (6 bases). Per germline, CDR1 GTSNPN and CDR2 SVGIG (reference sequence). The V gene lost 0 bases and the J gene lost 2 bases, with 9 bases spanning the gap. The CDR3 has 14 residues. The CDR3 reads CAWSVAGITDTQYF. CDR3 bases: TGTGCCTGGAGTGTGGCGGGAATCACAGATACGCAGTATTTT.

This clone was detected only once. This chain connects TRBV7-2 to TRBJ2-1; D remains unclear. Trimming shortened V by 2 bases and J by 1 base, and 3 bases separated the two germline ends. This CDR3 has 13 residues. Germline CDR1 is SGHTA and CDR2 is FQGNSA. CDR3 sequence (DNA): TGTGCCAGCAGCTTACAATCCTACAATGAGCAGTTCTTC. Amino acids: CASSLQSYNEQFF.

CDR3 residues: CASSHIAGGINEQFF. In nucleotides, the CDR3 is TGTGCCAGCAGTCATATAGCGGGAGGGATCAATGAGCAGTTCTTC. This chain connects TRBV28 to TRBJ2-1; 11 bases match TRBD2. Per the germline V gene, CDR1 is MDHEN and CDR2 is SYDVKM. This CDR3 contains 15 residues. After removal of 5 bases from V and 6 bases from J, the junction contained 6 bases not matched to a gene. Complete variable domain (other parts from reference TRBV28 and TRBJ2-1): DVKVTQSSRYLVKRTGEKVFLECVQDMDHENMFWYRQDPGLGLRLIYFSYDVKMKEKGDIPEGYSVSREKKERFSLILESASTNQTSMYLCASSHIAGGINEQFFGPGTRLTVL.

The chain joins TRBV7-6 to TRBJ1-2, with TRBD1 matching over 7 bases. V was pared by 5 bases and J by 9 bases, with 15 bases of the junction left unmatched. Looked up from germline, CDR1 is SGHVS and CDR2 is FNYEAQ. The CDR3 sequence is 15 residues long. This CDR3 is CASSTTGYGMESYTF. CDR3 nucleotide sequence: TGTGCCAGCAGCACGACAGGGTATGGTATGGAGAGCTACACCTTC.

In this sample, this clone turned up a few times. The CDR3 region has the DNA TGTGCCAGCAGCCGAGCGGGGAGCTCCTACGAGCAGTACTTC. Translating gives CASSRAGSSYEQYF. This rearrangement joins TRBV7-6 to TRBJ2-7; 7 bases agree with TRBD2. The V gene's germline CDR1 is SGHVS and CDR2 FNYEAQ. Trimming removed 5 bases from V and 0 bases from J; junction bases left unmatched: 4. The CDR3 length is 14 residues.

This clone was counted once. This chain uses TRBV7-6 with TRBJ1-1, with D unclear. The CDR3 contains 13 residues. Germline V gene data show CDR1 as SGHVS and CDR2 as FNYEAQ. Trimming stripped 5 bases from V and 5 bases from J, with 12 bases between. The CDR3 region is CASSPRTGTEAFF. DNA for the CDR3: TGTGCCAGCAGCCCTAGGACGGGAACTGAAGCTTTCTTT.

This clone was observed a single time. V is TRBV4-1 and J is TRBJ2-7; 7 nucleotides align to TRBD2. The germline gives CDR1 MGHRA, CDR2 YSYEKL. This CDR3 spans 14 amino acids. Trimming at V came to 0 bases and at J to 6 bases, leaving 5 bases not matched to a gene. DNA of the CDR3: TGCGCCAGCAGCCAAGATGGTGGGAGGGTCGAGCAGTACTTC. Amino acids: CASSQDGGRVEQYF.

The rearrangement uses TRBV25-1 and TRBJ2-2; the D gene is possibly TRBD1 (6 bases). Germline lookup yields CDR1 MGHDK and CDR2 SYGVNS. V was cut by 10 bases and J by 4 bases, with 10 bases left in between. The CDR3 contains 12 residues. The chain's CDR3 is CAIQGLTGELFF. The DNA of the CDR3 is TGTGCCATCCAGGGGCTCACCGGGGAGCTGTTTTTT. The variable domain in full, completed from reference TRBV25-1 and TRBJ2-2, reads EADIYQTPRYLVIGTGKKITLECSQTMGHDKMYWYQQDPGMELHLIHYSYGVNSTEKGDLSSESTVSRIRTEHFPLTLESARPSHTSQYLCAIQGLTGELFFGEGSRLTVL.